These T cell receptor beta chains were read from a single sample in a study of blood T cell repertoires in COVID-19. Sequenced by immunoSEQ multiplex PCR; TCRdb stores in-frame clones only, minus some. Counted here are hundreds of thousands of clones, around 80% occurring once; the ten biggest clones make up more than 8%. Sequencing was carried out using peripheral blood. Receptors originate from a woman between 50 and 59 years old with acute or convalescent COVID-19. Both conserved end residues are part of each CDR3. Fields, in order: V gene, J gene, CDR3 protein.

TRBV5-5,TRBJ2-7,CASSSAPRQGYEQYF
TRBV28,TRBJ2-1,CASRTRDLQHNEQFF
TRBV27,TRBJ2-7,CASSPTGRYGEQYF
TRBV24-1,TRBJ2-2,CATSDNASGGRELFF
TRBV10-1,TRBJ2-1,CASADPGLAPHEQFF
TRBV27,TRBJ1-1,CASSWADQNTEAFF
TRBV29-1,TRBJ2-1,CSVTLTGKSYNEQFF
TRBV7-9,TRBJ2-1,CASRTGQGALSSEQFF
TRBV5-4,TRBJ2-5,CASSFRDREETQYF
TRBV28,TRBJ2-6,CASSGTILSGTGANVLTF
TRBV6-2/TRBV6-3,TRBJ1-5,CASSFSPGAMNQPQHF
TRBV6-5,TRBJ2-3,CASRGVDTQYF
TRBV14,TRBJ1-2,CASSQESAGGYYGYTF
TRBV5-1,TRBJ2-3,CASSLGTALGTQYF
TRBV30,TRBJ1-6,CAWSGQGDSPLHF
TRBV9,TRBJ1-4,CASSVSATNEKLFF
TRBV10-3,TRBJ2-5,CAISESKSGVSRETQYF
TRBV28,TRBJ2-7,CASSPGGLAGEEQYF
TRBV15,TRBJ1-1,CATSRDRGSYGLDTEAFF
TRBV7-2,TRBJ2-7,CASSLGQGNEQYF
TRBV2,TRBJ2-2,CASLRASGATGELFF
TRBV5-1,TRBJ1-1,CASTGEGGTEAFF
TRBV19,TRBJ2-3,CASQGSFTDTQYF
TRBV7-3,TRBJ2-3,CASSATGSDTQYF
TRBV7-8,TRBJ2-3,CASSLEWRLFTDTQYF
TRBV28,TRBJ2-5,CASRPTVVMHVETQYF
TRBV5-1,TRBJ1-4,CASSPGEGLGEKLFF
TRBV29-1,TRBJ2-2,CSVVGRDTGELFF
TRBV24-1,TRBJ2-1,CATSDLERNSYNEQFF
TRBV4-2,TRBJ2-1,CASSLRLANEQFF
TRBV7-7,TRBJ2-1,CASSLGASGSYNEQFF
TRBV7-9,TRBJ2-1,CASSSPGLAGGSSYNEQFF
TRBV6-2/TRBV6-3,TRBJ2-5,CASSKGLAGQETQYF
TRBV28,TRBJ1-4,CASSLVGVGGEKLFF
TRBV3-1/TRBV3-2,TRBJ2-1,CASSQVGGRGGYNEQFF
TRBV28,TRBJ2-3,CASSPGLEDTQYF
TRBV7-9,TRBJ2-7,CASSPPRGSYEQYF
TRBV5-1,TRBJ2-7,CASSLGSGAYEQYF
TRBV20-1,TRBJ1-5,CSASVGNGVQPQHF
TRBV6-2/TRBV6-3,TRBJ1-5,CASSSPGGQGNQPQHF
TRBV5-6,TRBJ2-2,CASSRGQGDTGELFF
TRBV6-5,TRBJ2-1,CASSYGQGVHNEQFF
TRBV24-1,TRBJ1-4,CATSDPGPGGDNEKLFF
TRBV10-1,TRBJ2-3,CASSGSGTGGTDTQYF
TRBV7-3,TRBJ2-1,CASSLGSSGLYNEQFF
TRBV24-1,TRBJ1-3,CATSAPPEAAGNTIYF
TRBV7-8,TRBJ2-1,CASSSQIAGGSYNEQFF
TRBV5-1,TRBJ2-1,CASTLGGIADNEQFF
TRBV25-1,TRBJ1-1,CASSRIAGGEAFF
TRBV5-6,TRBJ1-4,CASSFAGTPEGEKLFF